This TCR beta chain came from a study of blood T cell repertoires in COVID-19. Libraries were prepared by immunoSEQ multiplex PCR; TCRdb keeps only in-frame clonotypes and omits some of them. The sample yields over 150,000 clones, 84% seen once. V shed 7 bases and J shed 1 base, with 7 bases lying between them. The CDR3 covers 12 residues. Participants came from roughly 25 US areas, aged about 18 to 95 years. Recovered Cohort 3 donors showed two negative PCRs, clearance, or symptom resolution. The sample was PBMCs or T cells enriched from blood (not recorded which). V usage is TRBV12-3 or TRBV12-4 and J usage is TRBJ1-2; D not certain. The receptor was isolated from a woman under 40 who had recovered from COVID-19. The CDR3 region is CASTQINYGYTF. The CDR3, as DNA: TGTGCCAGCACCCAGATTAACTATGGCTACACCTTC.